This entry lists 14 T cell receptor beta chains sequenced from one sample in a study of T-cell reconstitution after alpha-beta-depleted transplantation in children. Unique molecular identifiers were used to barcode this TCRbeta library. TCRdb analysed the PCR reads with MiXCR anew, one entry per CDR3 protein. The sample has some 340,000 distinct CDR3 sequences, approximately 10% seen once; the top ten hold around 2.5%. The specimen comprised PBMCs from the stem cell graft donor, sampled from the stem cell graft. These receptors originate from a human donor who donated a stem cell graft to a child with acute lymphoblastic leukemia.

This chain connects TRBV29-1 to TRBJ2-7; D might be TRBD2 (6 bases). The CDR3 runs 15 residues. V was clipped by 1 base and J by 4 bases, with 17 bases between them. Germline CDR1 reads SQVTM; CDR2 reads ANQGSEA. The CDR3 bases are TGCAGCGTTGAAGCCGTGGAAGGAGGGCCGTACGAGCAGTACTTC. Translating gives CSVEAVEGGPYEQYF.

J is TRBJ1-1 and V is TRBV21-1; the table's D call of TRBD1 was not tested on the DNA. TRBV21-1 is marked as a pseudogene. This CDR3 has 17 amino acids. CDR3 protein: CASSKDRTRGMDTEAFF. CDR3 DNA sequence: TGTGCCAGCAGCAAAGATCGGACCAGGGGGATGGACACTGAAGCTTTCTTT.

This chain links TRBV4-2 with TRBJ2-7; D may match TRBD1 or TRBD2 (5 bases each). The CDR3 sequence is 14 residues long. V shed 2 bases and J shed 5 bases, with 13 bases lying between them. CDR1 and CDR2 (germline): LGHNA, YNFKEQ. CDR3: CASSQWGSPHEQYF. The CDR3 nucleotides are TGTGCCAGCAGCCAATGGGGGAGCCCCCACGAGCAGTACTTC.

On this clonotype itself: The germline gene is not matched at one end of the junction; a read error may be the cause. The J gene is TRBJ2-1, the V gene TRBV7-7, with a possible D match to TRBD1 (5 bases). The CDR3 runs 15 residues. Germline V gene data show CDR1 as SSHAT and CDR2 as FNYEAQ (reference sequence). In DNA form, the CDR3 reads TGTGCTAGCAGCGTGGGGCGAGAGTCCTACAATGAGCAGTTCTTC. Protein sequence: CASSVGRESYNEQFF. Complete variable domain (other parts from reference TRBV7-7 and TRBJ2-1): GAGVSQSPRYKVTKRGQDVTLRCDPISSHATLYWYQQALGQGPEFLTYFNYEAQPDKSGLPSDRFSAERPEGSISTLTIQRTEQRDSAMYRCASSVGRESYNEQFFGPGTRLTVL.

The chain has TRBV18 and TRBJ1-6; D is unclear. V was shortened by 4 bases and J by 9 bases, with 22 bases between the two germline ends. The CDR3 is 17 amino acids. Per germline, CDR1 KGHSH and CDR2 LQKENI. The CDR3 region has the DNA TGTGCCAGCTCACTGGCAGAACGGGAGGGCCCCAGTTCACCCCTCCACTTT. This encodes CASSLAEREGPSSPLHF.

This clonotype was seen a handful of times. V and J are TRBV12-3 or TRBV12-4 and TRBJ1-2; the D gene is possibly TRBD1 (6 bases). Trimming left V 6 bases short and J 2 bases short, with 10 bases between. There are 13 residues in the CDR3. DNA of the CDR3: TGTGCCAGCAGCCCAGGGGAAAACTATGGCTACACCTTC. Encoded protein: CASSPGENYGYTF.

The chain has TRBV28 and TRBJ2-1, with D possibly being TRBD1 (6 bases). Germline-derived CDR1 and CDR2 are MDHEN and SYDVKM. With 2 bases removed from V and 5 bases from J, the gap between germline ends came to 16 bases. This CDR3 contains 16 residues. CDR3 sequence reads: CASSLVSDRTDNEQFF. CDR3 sequence (DNA): TGTGCCAGCAGTTTAGTTTCGGATAGGACAGACAATGAGCAGTTCTTC.

This clonotype was picked up a small number of times. The rearrangement joins TRBV20-1 to TRBJ1-1; D gene ambiguous. V was pared by 4 bases and J by 4 bases, with 16 bases between. This CDR3 is 14 amino acids long. The germline V gene has CDR1 DFQATT and CDR2 SNEGSKA (reference sequence). The CDR3 nucleotides are TGCAGTGCTACACCACCCGACACGACCACTGAAGCTTTCTTT. This sequence encodes CSATPPDTTTEAFF.

This clonotype came up many times. The chain recombines TRBV7-9 with TRBJ2-3; TRBD2 aligns across 9 bases. The CDR3 is 14 amino acids. Germline loops: CDR1 SEHNR, CDR2 FQNEAQ (reference sequence). CDR3 nucleotides: TGTGTGTCCCGAGTTAGCGGGAGTCCAGATACGCAGTATTTT. Its translation is CVSRVSGSPDTQYF.

V is TRBV7-6 and J is TRBJ2-1; possibly TRBD1 for D (6 bases). Germline V gene lookup returns CDR1 SGHVS and CDR2 FNYEAQ. The CDR3 length is 13 residues. Trimming removed 4 bases at V and 8 bases at J, with 12 bases between. The CDR3 coding sequence is TGTGCCAGCAGCTCCGGACAGTCCGATGAGCAGTTCTTC. Translation gives CASSSGQSDEQFF.

Only a few counts were recorded for this clonotype. The chain is built from TRBV20-1 and TRBJ2-7; TRBD1 matches 7 bases. Trimming removed 5 bases from V and 4 bases from J; junction bases left unmatched: 14. The CDR3 is 15 residues long. Looked up from germline, CDR1 is DFQATT and CDR2 is SNEGSKA (reference sequence). The CDR3 is CSAEAPGQLTYEQYF. The DNA for the CDR3 is TGCAGTGCTGAAGCTCCGGGACAGTTAACTTACGAGCAGTACTTC.

This clonotype was detected only a few times. Mismatch with germline at one junction end may stem from a read error. The chain links TRBV7-7 to TRBJ2-7, with D unclear. Germline V gives CDR1 SSHAT, CDR2 FNYEAQ (reference sequence). This CDR3 contains 15 residues. DNA of the CDR3: TGTGCTAGCAGCTTAGCCTCCGGGCCTTATTACGAGCAGTACTTC. Its protein is CASSLASGPYYEQYF.

The V call is TRBV6-5, the J call TRBJ2-1; TRBD1 agrees at 8 bases. V was pared by 6 bases and J by 5 bases, with 6 bases of the junction left unmatched. This CDR3 comprises 14 residues. Germline CDR1 reads MNHEY; CDR2 reads SVGAGI. CDR3 DNA: TGTGCCAGCAGCAGGGGGCAGCCAAACAATGAGCAGTTCTTC. Residues: CASSRGQPNNEQFF.

This clonotype was seen only a few times. The V gene is TRBV29-1, the J gene TRBJ1-2; a weak D match, TRBD1 (6 bases). V was clipped by 7 bases and J by 2 bases, with 14 bases between them. This CDR3 contains 13 residues. Per germline, CDR1 SQVTM and CDR2 ANQGSEA. The CDR3 nucleotides are TGCAGCGGCGGGGACACCTTAAACTATGGCTACACCTTC. This sequence encodes CSGGDTLNYGYTF.